The present TCR beta chain was sequenced within a study of cytomegalovirus exposure and HLA in healthy donors. Points from the study as a whole: Across all donors, roughly uniform sequencing depth was an assumption of the presence/absence analyses.

V lost 4 bases to trimming and J lost 0 bases, with 12 bases between them. The CDR3 consists of 14 residues. Germline lookup yields CDR1 GTSNPN and CDR2 SVGIG (reference sequence). Notes on this clone: Its specificity is not known.

The PCR made use of 60 Vbeta and 13 Jbeta primers. TCRdb keeps only in-frame clones here, not all; method: immunoSEQ multiplex PCR. The table shows roughly 160,000 clones, with almost 85% occurring only once. The sequence was obtained from a boy between 2 and 15 years old in good health and CMV-seronegative. The sequenced sample consisted of PBMCs. The V and J genes are TRBV30 and TRBJ1-1, with a possible D match to TRBD1 (5 bases). DNA of the CDR3: TGTGCCTGGAAGGAGAGACAGATGAACACTGAAGCTTTCTTT. Encoded protein: CAWKERQMNTEAFF.